Listed below are T cell receptor beta chains from one sample, sequenced in a study of beta chain features in type 1 diabetes. This table comes from immunoSEQ multiplex PCR, and its TCRdb copy is limited to in-frame clones, with some not included. The profile covers around 160,000 clones, with around 8% appearing a single time and approximately 0.56% taken by the ten largest. Sequenced input: central memory CD4+ T cells from blood. All receptors come from a woman aged 18-29 years with type 1 diabetes. Each CDR3 is given with its conserved first and last residue. A D gene is named only where the DNA matches it firmly. Clone size is shown for a subset of rows, as once, few, many or a class of expanded clone.

D | J | size | V | CDR3 | DNA
. | TRBJ1-5 | few | TRBV9 | CASQREWGQPQHF | TGTGCCAGCCAGCGGGAGTGGGGTCAGCCCCAGCATTTT
. | TRBJ2-1 | . | TRBV7-2 | CASSASSPGRYNEQFF | TGTGCCAGCAGCGCAAGTTCTCCGGGAAGGTACAATGAGCAGTTCTTC
. | TRBJ2-7 | . | TRBV4-3 | CASSQDWSDLSYEQYF | TGCGCCAGCAGCCAAGATTGGAGCGATCTCTCCTACGAGCAGTACTTC
TRBD2 | TRBJ2-1 | . | TRBV4-2 | CASSPTSGSYNEQFF | TGTGCCAGCAGTCCTACTAGCGGGAGCTACAATGAGCAGTTCTTC
. | TRBJ2-1 | few | TRBV11-2 | CASSLDRTSSSYNEQFF | TGTGCCAGCAGCTTAGATCGCACCTCGAGCTCCTACAATGAGCAGTTCTTC
. | TRBJ2-7 | . | TRBV18 | CASSPETMTGEQYF | TGTGCCAGCTCACCGGAAACGATGACGGGGGAGCAGTACTTC
. | TRBJ1-4 | few | TRBV4-3 | CASSHVSGGEEKLFF | TGCGCCAGCAGCCACGTTTCGGGGGGCGAAGAAAAACTGTTTTTT
. | TRBJ1-6 | . | TRBV2 | CASSEAMGPLTESPLHF | TGTGCCAGCAGTGAAGCGATGGGCCCCCTGACGGAATCACCCCTCCACTTT
TRBD2 | TRBJ2-3 | few | TRBV15 | CATSAGLAGSTDTQYF | TGTGCCACCAGCGCTGGACTAGCGGGAAGCACAGATACGCAGTATTTT
. | TRBJ2-3 | . | TRBV7-2 | CASSGDNTDTQYF | TGTGCCAGCAGCGGCGACAACACAGATACGCAGTATTTT
. | TRBJ1-1 | . | TRBV28 | CASFSEIEAFF | TGTGCCAGCTTTTCCGAGATTGAAGCTTTCTTT
. | TRBJ1-1 | . | TRBV7-3 | CASSQGMNTEAFF | TGTGCCAGCAGCCAGGGGATGAACACTGAAGCTTTCTTT
. | TRBJ1-2 | . | TRBV11-1 | CASGPGPNYGYTF | TGTGCCAGCGGTCCAGGTCCTAACTATGGCTACACCTTC
. | TRBJ1-2 | . | TRBV11-2 | CASSGGVQAGYTF | TGTGCCAGCAGCGGAGGGGTCCAGGCGGGCTACACCTTC
TRBD1 | TRBJ1-5 | . | TRBV6-6 | CASSWPGQDSNQPQHF | TGTGCCAGCAGTTGGCCGGGACAGGATAGCAATCAGCCCCAGCATTTT
. | TRBJ2-1 | few | TRBV27 | CASSPSRTGLIINEQFF | TGTGCCAGCAGCCCCTCCCGAACAGGGCTCATCATCAATGAGCAGTTCTTC
. | TRBJ2-3 | . | TRBV11-1 | CASSGLAYTDTQYF | TGTGCCAGCAGCGGGCTAGCTTACACAGATACGCAGTATTTT
TRBD2 | TRBJ2-1 | . | TRBV25-1 | CASSGSGRHNEQFF | TGTGCCAGCAGTGGTAGCGGGAGACACAATGAGCAGTTCTTC
TRBD2 | TRBJ2-1 | few | TRBV7-2 | CASSPMLAGGNEQFF | TGTGCCAGCAGCCCGATGTTAGCGGGAGGGAATGAGCAGTTCTTC
TRBD2 | TRBJ2-3 | few | TRBV7-9 | CASSHRLAGEADTQYF | TGTGCCAGCAGCCACAGACTAGCGGGAGAGGCAGATACGCAGTATTTT
. | TRBJ1-2 | . | TRBV2 | CASSEGQNSYTF | TGTGCCAGCAGTGAAGGGCAGAACAGCTACACCTTC
. | TRBJ2-2 | few | TRBV25-1 | CASNRAGQNTGELFF | TGTGCCAGCAACCGTGCGGGTCAGAACACCGGGGAGCTGTTTTTT
. | TRBJ1-1 | . | TRBV7-9 | CASSLTKGAEAFF | TGTGCCAGCAGCCTGACCAAGGGGGCTGAAGCTTTCTTT
TRBD2 | TRBJ2-7 | . | TRBV29-1 | CSDPSGRSYEQYF | TGCAGCGATCCTAGCGGGAGGAGCTACGAGCAGTACTTC
. | TRBJ2-3 | . | TRBV27 | CASSLNTGDTQYF | TGTGCCAGCAGTCTAAACACAGGTGATACGCAGTATTTT
. | TRBJ1-2 | few | TRBV19 | CASTRPGYGYTF | TGTGCCAGTACCCGGCCAGGGTATGGCTACACCTTC
TRBD2 | TRBJ2-5 | . | TRBV5-1 | CASSSTSGTWETQYF | TGCGCCAGCAGCTCGACGAGCGGGACGTGGGAGACCCAGTACTTC
. | TRBJ2-7 | . | TRBV29-1 | CSVGGSHYEQYF | TGCAGCGTTGGCGGGTCCCACTACGAGCAGTACTTC
. | TRBJ2-5 | few | TRBV18 | CASSPAGTQETQYF | TGTGCCAGCTCACCAGCCGGGACACAAGAGACCCAGTACTTC
. | TRBJ2-1 | . | TRBV9 | CASSVGGSFYNEQFF | TGTGCCAGCAGCGTAGGCGGATCCTTTTACAATGAGCAGTTCTTC
TRBD1 | TRBJ1-2 | few | TRBV11-2 | CASSFLAGTGNGYTF | TGTGCCAGCAGCTTCCTCGCCGGGACAGGGAATGGCTACACCTTC
. | TRBJ2-7 | few | TRBV18 | CASSRTVYEQYF | TGTGCCAGCTCACGGACTGTCTACGAGCAGTACTTC
. | TRBJ2-1 | . | TRBV5-4 | CASSPEADSYNEQFF | TGTGCCAGCAGCCCAGAAGCGGACTCCTACAATGAGCAGTTCTTC
TRBD1 | TRBJ1-1 | few | TRBV18 | CASSPFRGLDTEAFF | TGTGCCAGCTCACCTTTCAGGGGGTTGGACACTGAAGCTTTCTTT
. | TRBJ2-3 | . | TRBV25-1 | CASSLGGNTQYF | TGTGCCAGCAGTCTTGGGGGGAATACGCAGTATTTT
TRBD1 | TRBJ1-1 | few | TRBV5-4 | CASSAAQGAGTEAFF | TGTGCCAGCAGCGCAGCTCAGGGGGCAGGCACTGAAGCTTTCTTT
TRBD2 | TRBJ2-1 | . | TRBV15 | CATSRETSGGNEQFF | TGTGCCACCAGCAGAGAGACTAGCGGTGGGAATGAGCAGTTCTTC
. | TRBJ2-5 | few | TRBV28 | CASSSYRKMGTQYF | TGTGCCAGCAGTTCGTACAGGAAAATGGGGACCCAGTACTTC
TRBD1 | TRBJ1-2 | . | TRBV4-3 | CASSQGQGSHYGYTF | TGCGCCAGCAGCCAAGGACAGGGATCTCACTATGGCTACACCTTC
. | TRBJ1-4 | . | TRBV4-1 | CASSQAGTTATNEKLFF | TGCGCCAGCAGCCAAGCGGGAACCACCGCGACTAATGAAAAACTGTTTTTT
TRBD2 | TRBJ2-7 | many | TRBV28 | CVTWGGGTYEQYF | TGTGTTACTTGGGGGGGAGGAACCTACGAGCAGTACTTC
. | TRBJ1-5 | few | TRBV4-1 | CASSSQDTNNQPQHF | TGCGCCAGCAGCTCCCAGGACACGAACAATCAGCCCCAGCATTTT